Each of the 16 T cell receptor beta chains below was sequenced from the same sample in a study of blood T cells in healthy people across ages (dated by TCRdb to between 2015 and 2017). The library was produced with 5' RACE. This sample was sequenced with an Illumina HiSeq 2500. The second PCR ran for about 7 to 11 cycles and used a J-beta primer mix along with a sample-barcoded 5' primer. TCRdb passed the public sequencing reads through fastp at Q25 and MiXCR, retaining productive beta sequences. Each entry merges the rows of one CDR3 protein and shows their most common DNA and genes. This sample comprises about 840,000 distinct CDR3 sequences, 25% to 30% of them detected only once. Roughly a tenth of the sample rests with the top ten. These data were likewise used in another study, on T cells of mothers and their children.

Sequenced input: blood. The receptor set was obtained from a woman aged 40 to 50 in good health.

This clonotype has a count of ten or more. The chain couples TRBV5-1 to TRBJ2-7; 8 bases are shared with TRBD1. The germline V gene encodes CDR1 SGHRS and CDR2 YFSETQ. V gave up 4 bases and J gave up 0 bases; unmatched junction bases: 3. The CDR3 extends over 14 amino acids. The CDR3 DNA follows: TGCGCCAGCAGCCGGACAGGGTCCTCCTACGAGCAGTACTTC. Protein: CASSRTGSSYEQYF.

This clonotype was seen at least ten times. The J gene is TRBJ2-7, the V gene TRBV20-1; no firm D call. V was pared by 0 bases and J by 6 bases, with 6 bases between. The germline V gene encodes CDR1 DFQATT and CDR2 SNEGSKA (reference sequence). CDR3 length equals 11 residues. CDR3 protein: CSARDVPEQYF. DNA of the CDR3: TGCAGTGCTAGAGATGTACCCGAGCAGTACTTC.

This clonotype has more than one count but fewer than ten. The rearrangement joins TRBV4-3 to TRBJ1-2; D perhaps matches TRBD1 (5 bases). Germline CDR1 is LGHNA and CDR2 is YSLEER. V was shortened by 0 bases and J by 2 bases, with 10 bases between the two germline ends. This CDR3 is 15 amino acids long. This CDR3 is CASSQDGGVNYGYTF. The CDR3 nucleotides read TGCGCCAGCAGCCAAGATGGAGGGGTAAACTATGGCTACACCTTC.

This clonotype was counted at least ten times. V usage is TRBV9 and J usage is TRBJ1-2; tentative D call: TRBD1 (5 bases). With 4 bases removed from V and 3 bases from J, the gap between germline ends came to 13 bases. The CDR3 spans 14 residues. Germline V gene data show CDR1 as SGDLS and CDR2 as YYNGEE. CDR3 nucleotides: TGTGCCAGCAGCACCGGGACTGTCCACTATGGCTACACCTTC. Translating gives CASSTGTVHYGYTF.

This rearrangement joins TRBV20-1 to TRBJ2-3; 11 positions agree with TRBD2. The CDR3 covers 15 residues. Per the germline V gene, CDR1 is DFQATT and CDR2 is SNEGSKA (reference sequence). V was pared by 6 bases and J by 2 bases, with 7 bases of the junction left unmatched. CDR3 residues: CSAQGLAEHTDTQYF. CDR3 bases: TGCAGTGCCCAGGGACTAGCGGAGCACACAGATACGCAGTATTTT.

This clonotype occurred a few times. The chain carries TRBV11-2 and TRBJ1-1; a weak D match, TRBD1 (6 bases). Per the germline V gene, CDR1 is SGHAT and CDR2 is FQNNGV. The CDR3 sequence is 15 residues long. Trimming shortened V by 1 base and J by 5 bases, and 14 bases separated the two germline ends. The CDR3 DNA reads as TGTGCCAGCAGCTTAGTGGGGGCAGGGATGACTGAAGCTTTCTTT. This sequence encodes CASSLVGAGMTEAFF.

This clonotype was seen more than once but under ten times. In DNA, the CDR3 is TGTGCCAGCAGCCCTTGGACAGGGGTAGTGGATAACTATGGCTACACCTTC. Protein: CASSPWTGVVDNYGYTF. The genes are TRBV7-9 and TRBJ1-2; 9 positions agree with TRBD1. The J segment lost 1 base and the V segment lost 5 bases, leaving 11 bases of the junction unmatched. The CDR3 loop spans 17 amino acids. CDR1 is SEHNR and CDR2 is FQNEAQ in the germline V gene (reference sequence).

The chain joins TRBV20-1 to TRBJ1-2; TRBD1 agrees at 7 bases. The CDR3 runs 11 residues. V trimming: 6 bases; J trimming: 7 bases; junction bases outside the gene matches: 5. The germline CDR1 and CDR2 sequences are DFQATT and SNEGSKA (reference sequence). This CDR3 is CSASTGFGYTF. CDR3 bases: TGCAGTGCATCGACAGGGTTTGGCTACACCTTC.

The chain employs TRBV11-1 and TRBJ1-1; D is undetermined. CDR1 and CDR2 from the germline V gene are SGHAT and FQDESV (reference sequence). CDR3 length: 12 amino acids. V lost 2 bases and J lost 7, with 8 bases in between. The CDR3 DNA follows: TGTGCCAGCAGCTTATGGAGGAGTGAAGCTTTCTTT. This codes for CASSLWRSEAFF.

The CDR3 DNA is TGTGCCTGGACTTACAGGAGGCCCACTGAAGCTTTCTTT. Amino acids: CAWTYRRPTEAFF. V and J are TRBV30 and TRBJ1-1; tentatively, D is TRBD1 (5 bases). From germline, CDR1 is GTSNPN and CDR2 SVGIG (reference sequence). Trimming left V 4 bases short and J 4 bases short, with 13 bases between. This CDR3 contains 13 residues.

This chain connects TRBV5-1 to TRBJ2-7, with 7 nucleotides matching TRBD1. Per the germline V gene, CDR1 is SGHRS and CDR2 is YFSETQ. The CDR3 contains 17 residues. J gave up 2 bases and V 6 bases, and 17 bases lay outside the gene matches. The CDR3 DNA follows: TGCGCCAGCACCACTCCCGGGACAGACAAGGAGCCCTACGAGCAGTACTTC. Translation gives CASTTPGTDKEPYEQYF.

V gene TRBV29-1 combines with J gene TRBJ1-1; no clear D gene. The V end lost 7 bases, the J end lost 11 bases, and 20 bases lay between the germline ends. The CDR3 totals 12 residues. CDR1 is SQVTM, CDR2 ANQGSEA, per germline. CDR3 in DNA: TGCAGCGCCCTAACAGCAAACGGAAGGGCTTTCTTT. It is translated as CSALTANGRAFF.

The rearrangement uses TRBV4-1 and TRBJ2-1, with D unclear. CDR1 and CDR2 (germline): MGHRA, YSYEKL. The CDR3 extends over 16 amino acids. The ends were cut back, 0 bases at V and 4 bases at J, with 13 bases in the middle. Written as DNA, the CDR3 is TGCGCCAGCAGCCAAGAGTTTGTGGGCGGTTACAATGAGCAGTTCTTC. Translated: CASSQEFVGGYNEQFF.

This chain uses TRBV2 with TRBJ1-5; D remains ambiguous. The germline V gene has CDR1 SNHLY and CDR2 FYNNEI. Trimming shortened V by 7 bases and J by 8 bases, and 18 bases separated the two germline ends. The CDR3 is 14 amino acids. The CDR3 DNA reads as TGTGCCAGCAAGGCCCACGAAAGCTCTAAGCCCCAGCATTTT. Protein product: CASKAHESSKPQHF.

This clonotype was picked up a small number of times. The J gene is TRBJ1-1, the V gene TRBV29-1, with 7 bases aligning to TRBD1. The V gene's germline CDR1 is SQVTM and CDR2 ANQGSEA. The CDR3 is made up of 15 amino acids. The J segment lost 7 bases and the V segment lost 7 bases, leaving 18 bases of the junction unmatched. In nucleotides, the CDR3 is TGCAGCGCCGACCATCGGTTTAGGGGGCACCATGAAGCTTTCTTT. It translates to CSADHRFRGHHEAFF. Drawing the rest from reference TRBV29-1 and TRBJ1-1, the complete variable domain is SAVISQKPSRDICQRGTSLTIQCQVDSQVTMMFWYRQQPGQSLTLIATANQGSEATYESGFVIDKFPISRPNLTFSTLTVSNMSPEDSSIYLCSADHRFRGHHEAFFGQGTRLTVV.

This rearrangement joins TRBV14 to TRBJ1-2; no firm D call. Germline V lookup: CDR1 SGHDN, CDR2 FVKESK. The CDR3 totals 15 residues. Trimming stripped 0 bases from V and 4 bases from J, with 12 bases between. CDR3 in DNA: TGTGCCAGCAGCCAAGATTTGAAACTTATCTATGGCTACACCTTC. Amino acids: CASSQDLKLIYGYTF.